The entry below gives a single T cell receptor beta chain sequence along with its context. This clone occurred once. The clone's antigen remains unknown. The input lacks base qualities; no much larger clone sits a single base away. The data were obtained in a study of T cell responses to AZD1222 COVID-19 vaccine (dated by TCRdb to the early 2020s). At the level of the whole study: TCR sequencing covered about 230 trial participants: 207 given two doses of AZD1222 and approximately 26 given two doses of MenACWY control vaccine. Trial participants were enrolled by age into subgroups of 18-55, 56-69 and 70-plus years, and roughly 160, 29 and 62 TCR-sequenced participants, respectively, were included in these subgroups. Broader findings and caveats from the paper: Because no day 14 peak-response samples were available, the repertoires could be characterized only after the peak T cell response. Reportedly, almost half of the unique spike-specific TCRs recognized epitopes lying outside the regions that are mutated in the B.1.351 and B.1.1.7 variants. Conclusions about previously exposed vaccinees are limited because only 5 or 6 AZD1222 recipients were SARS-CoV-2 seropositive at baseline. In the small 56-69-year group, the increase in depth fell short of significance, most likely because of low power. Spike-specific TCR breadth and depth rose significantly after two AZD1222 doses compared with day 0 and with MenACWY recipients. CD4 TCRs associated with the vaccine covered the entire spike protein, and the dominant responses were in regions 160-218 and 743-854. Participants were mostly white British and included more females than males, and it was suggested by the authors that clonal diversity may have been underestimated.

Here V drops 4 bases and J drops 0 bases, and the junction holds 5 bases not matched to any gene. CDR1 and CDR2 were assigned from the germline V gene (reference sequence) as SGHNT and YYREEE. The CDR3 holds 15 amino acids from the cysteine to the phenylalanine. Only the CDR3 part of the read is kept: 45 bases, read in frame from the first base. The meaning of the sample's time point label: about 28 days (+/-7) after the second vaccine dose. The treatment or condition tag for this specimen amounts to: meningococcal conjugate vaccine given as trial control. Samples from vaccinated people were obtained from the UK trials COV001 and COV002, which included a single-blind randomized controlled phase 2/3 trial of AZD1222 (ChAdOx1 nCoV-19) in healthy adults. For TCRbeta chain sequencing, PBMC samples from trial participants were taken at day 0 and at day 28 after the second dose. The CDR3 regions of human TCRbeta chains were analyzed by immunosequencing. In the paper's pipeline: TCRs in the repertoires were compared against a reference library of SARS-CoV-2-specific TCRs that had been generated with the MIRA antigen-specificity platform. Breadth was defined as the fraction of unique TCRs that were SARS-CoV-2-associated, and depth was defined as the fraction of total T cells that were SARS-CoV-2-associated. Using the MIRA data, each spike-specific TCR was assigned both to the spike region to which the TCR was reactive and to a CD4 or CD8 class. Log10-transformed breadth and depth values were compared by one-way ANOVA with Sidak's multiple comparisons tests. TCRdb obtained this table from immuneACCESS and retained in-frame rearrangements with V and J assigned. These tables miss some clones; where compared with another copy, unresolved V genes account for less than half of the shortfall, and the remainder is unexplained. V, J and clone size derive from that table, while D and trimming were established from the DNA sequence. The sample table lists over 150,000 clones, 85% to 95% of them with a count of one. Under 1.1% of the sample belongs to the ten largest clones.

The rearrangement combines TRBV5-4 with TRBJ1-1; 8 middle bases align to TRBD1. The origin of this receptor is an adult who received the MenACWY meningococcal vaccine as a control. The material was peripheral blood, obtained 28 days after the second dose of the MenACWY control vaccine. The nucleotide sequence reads TGTGCCAGCAGCCCGCGGACAGGGCTGAACACTGAAGCTTTCTTT. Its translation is CASSPRTGLNTEAFF.